Sequencing of this TCR beta chain was carried out in a study of blood T cell repertoires in COVID-19. For the study at large: Collection of acute and convalescent COVID-19 samples took place in the United States, Italy and Spain. Sources were T cells, B-cell-depleted T cells, or PBMCs; the material itself was cDNA or gDNA.

Methods used by the authors: Estimation of nucleated cell counts relied on the amplification of reference gene primers. Clones were sequenced by immunoSEQ multiplex PCR, and TCRdb holds only the in-frame ones, with some missing. The V and J calls and clone size are taken from that table; D and trimming were inferred from the DNA. The table lists 65,000 to 95,000 clones, 78% of them singletons, with about 15% in the top ten. This clone was seen more than once but under ten times. Germline CDR1 SEHNR, CDR2 FQNEAQ (reference sequence). V lost 8 bases and J lost 4, with 11 bases in between. The CDR3 spans 12 residues.

The receptor was isolated from a human donor in a cohort sampled during active COVID-19. This sequence joins TRBV7-9 and TRBJ2-5, with D possibly matching TRBD2 (5 bases). Sequenced sample: peripheral blood. The CDR3: CASLSSGETQYF. The CDR3 nucleotides are TGTGCCAGCTTATCGAGCGGAGAGACCCAGTACTTC.